A single sample gave rise to the 25 T cell receptor beta chains below, sequenced in a study of blood T cells in healthy people across ages. A J-beta primer mix and a sample-barcoded 5' primer were used in a second PCR of about 7 to 12 cycles. TCRdb re-derived calls from the 5' RACE reads in MiXCR, one entry per CDR3 protein. The data show 700,000 to 950,000 distinct CDR3 sequences, with 43% seen just once and 20% to 25% held by the top ten. Source material: blood. The receptors here all came from a woman aged 55 to 70 in good health.

This clonotype was picked up a small number of times. The chain joins TRBV29-1 to TRBJ2-2; 8 nucleotides agree with TRBD1. The germline gives CDR1 SQVTM, CDR2 ANQGSEA. The V segment lost 4 bases and the J segment 7 bases; nucleotides outside the gene matches: 5. The CDR3 consists of 13 residues. CDR3 amino acids: CSVVNRGDGELFF. CDR3 DNA sequence: TGCAGCGTTGTAAACAGGGGGGACGGGGAGCTGTTTTTT.

This clonotype was recorded once. The chain has TRBV12-3 or TRBV12-4 and TRBJ2-3; TRBD2 matches 7 bases. CDR3 length: 14 residues. The trim removed 11 bases at V and 0 bases at J, leaving 8 bases unmatched. CDR3 in amino acids: CAVSGRGSTDTQYF. Written as DNA, the CDR3 is TGTGCCGTCAGTGGGAGGGGAAGCACAGATACGCAGTATTTT.

The chain recombines TRBV12-5 with TRBJ2-7, with a weak D call TRBD1 (6 bases). V shed 2 bases and J shed 3 bases, with 17 bases lying between them. The CDR3 extends over 16 amino acids. The germline CDR1 and CDR2 sequences are LGHNT and FRNRAP. The CDR3 nucleotides are TGTGCTAGTGGTTTGCAGACAGGCCGGGAATTCTACGAGCAGTACTTC. Its translation: CASGLQTGREFYEQYF.

In this sample, this clonotype turned up a few times. The chain couples TRBV20-1 to TRBJ1-5; TRBD1 might be the D (5 bases). Germline lookup yields CDR1 DFQATT and CDR2 SNEGSKA (reference sequence). The CDR3 spans 13 residues. Trimming stripped 3 bases from V and 3 bases from J, with 9 bases between. CDR3 loop: CSARSRVNQPQHF. DNA of the CDR3: TGCAGTGCTAGGAGCAGGGTCAATCAGCCCCAGCATTTT.

This clonotype was seen just once. The V gene is TRBV12-3 or TRBV12-4, the J gene TRBJ1-1; 7 bases are a match to TRBD1. This CDR3 comprises 15 residues. Germline trimming cut 5 bases from V and 0 bases from J; bases unmatched to any gene: 6. CDR3 region: CASSRGQPMNTEAFF. The CDR3 DNA is TGTGCCAGCAGTCGGGGACAGCCGATGAACACTGAAGCTTTCTTT.

In its sample, this clonotype was seen a few times. The chain employs TRBV7-2 and TRBJ1-1; D may be TRBD1 (5 bases). The V gene's germline CDR1 is SGHTA and CDR2 FQGNSA. Deletions cut 2 bases from V and 8 bases from J, with 18 bases between. This CDR3 has 15 residues. The CDR3 reads CASSLYAVREGEAFF. In DNA, the CDR3 is TGTGCCAGCAGCTTATATGCCGTGCGAGAGGGGGAAGCTTTCTTT.

Concerning this clonotype itself: Just one base apart from a much larger clone, this may be a read error. This chain links TRBV20-1 with TRBJ2-1; D call uncertain. V lost 5 bases and J 5 bases, leaving 7 bases between the germline ends. The CDR3 sequence is 11 residues long. Germline CDR1 DFQATT, CDR2 SNEGSKA (reference sequence). CDR3 bases: TGCAGTGCTTACGCGAACAATGAGCAGTTCTTC. Protein product: CSAYANNEQFF.

The rearrangement uses TRBV25-1 and TRBJ2-1; D call uncertain. V lost 6 bases and J lost 4, with 10 bases in between. The CDR3 spans 13 residues. Germline CDR1 is MGHDK and CDR2 is SYGVNS. Written as DNA, the CDR3 is TGTGCCAGCAGAGCGATTTCTTACAATGAGCAGTTCTTC. This encodes CASRAISYNEQFF.

In its sample, this clonotype was seen a few times. The chain joins TRBV30 to TRBJ2-3, with 7 bases that match TRBD2. Trimming took 3 bases from V and 5 from J; bases not matched to a gene: 11. The CDR3 is 15 residues long. Germline CDR1 and CDR2: GTSNPN and SVGIG (reference sequence). CDR3 sequence reads: CAWSSRTRSLDTQYF. In DNA, the CDR3 is TGTGCCTGGAGCTCCAGGACTAGAAGTCTAGATACGCAGTATTTT.

This clonotype was seen only a few times. V and J are TRBV3-1 and TRBJ2-3; TRBD1 agrees at 9 bases. Germline V lookup: CDR1 LGHDT, CDR2 YNNKEL (reference sequence). With 4 bases clipped from V and 3 bases from J, the junction kept 5 bases outside the gene matches. There are 15 residues in the CDR3. CDR3 region: CASSPGTGFTDTQYF. The CDR3 region has the DNA TGTGCCAGCAGCCCCGGGACAGGGTTTACAGATACGCAGTATTTT.

This rearrangement joins TRBV6-2 or TRBV6-3 to TRBJ1-2, with TRBD1 matching 7 bases. The CDR3 loop spans 14 amino acids. CDR1 and CDR2 (germline): MNHEY, SVGEGT. Trimming took 4 bases from V and 3 from J; bases not matched to a gene: 5. DNA of the CDR3: TGTGCCAGCAGTTCCCAGACAGGGTACTATGGCTACACCTTC. Its protein product is CASSSQTGYYGYTF.

The chain employs TRBV28 and TRBJ1-2, with 8 bases lining up with TRBD1. Unmatched junction bases numbered 7, after V lost 5 bases and J lost 8 bases. The V gene's germline CDR1 is MDHEN and CDR2 SYDVKM. The CDR3 spans 13 residues. For the CDR3, the DNA is TGTGCCAGCAGTACCCGGACAGGGTGGGGCTACACCTTC. Translation gives CASSTRTGWGYTF.

This clonotype has more than one count but fewer than ten. This chain uses TRBV5-1 with TRBJ2-1; D gene unclear. Trimming took off 4 bases at V and 3 bases at J, with 17 bases between the two ends. Germline CDR1 and CDR2: SGHRS and YFSETQ. The CDR3 loop spans 16 amino acids. This CDR3 is CASSPFTVFLYNEQFF. CDR3 DNA: TGCGCCAGCAGCCCCTTCACAGTTTTTCTCTACAATGAGCAGTTCTTC. Drawing the rest from reference TRBV5-1 and TRBJ2-1, the complete variable domain is KAGVTQTPRYLIKTRGQQVTLSCSPISGHRSVSWYQQTPGQGLQFLFEYFSETQRNKGNFPGRFSGRQFSNSRSEMNVSTLELGDSALYLCASSPFTVFLYNEQFFGPGTRLTVL.

The J gene is TRBJ1-1, the V gene TRBV12-3 or TRBV12-4; D is perhaps TRBD1 (6 bases). The CDR3 extends over 15 amino acids. V lost 5 bases to trimming and J lost 5 bases, with 18 bases between them. The CDR3 DNA follows: TGTGCCAGCAGTCTAGGTGGCGGGGGGCAAACTGAAGCTTTCTTT. Translated: CASSLGGGGQTEAFF.

This sequence joins TRBV7-2 and TRBJ2-7, with D hard to call. Trimming left V 2 bases short and J 5 bases short, with 7 bases between. Germline CDR1 reads SGHTA; CDR2 reads FQGNSA. The CDR3 is 12 amino acids. CDR3 residues: CASSLFDNEQYF. For the CDR3, the DNA is TGTGCCAGCAGCTTATTTGATAACGAGCAGTACTTC.

The chain couples TRBV5-1 to TRBJ2-5; possible D gene TRBD1, 6 bases. Germline CDR1 and CDR2: SGHRS and YFSETQ. V was cut by 4 bases and J by 2 bases, with 18 bases left in between. CDR3 length equals 16 residues. DNA of the CDR3: TGCGCCAGCAGCCCCCTGGAACTAGGGGGACAAGAGACCCAGTACTTC. This sequence encodes CASSPLELGGQETQYF.

This clonotype occurred many times. V is TRBV21-1 and J is TRBJ1-1. TRBV21-1 represents a pseudogene. The CDR3 runs 12 residues. In DNA, the CDR3 is TGTGCCAGCAGCAAAGAGAACACTGAAGCTTTCTTT. Residues: CASSKENTEAFF.

This clonotype was counted only a few times. The rearrangement links TRBV7-9 to TRBJ2-1; 10 bases are shared with TRBD2. CDR1 and CDR2 (germline): SEHNR, FQNEAQ (reference sequence). The CDR3 contains 18 residues. After removal of 5 bases from V and 2 bases from J, the junction contained 12 bases not matched to a gene. The CDR3 DNA sequence: TGTGCCAGCAGCCCGAAATTAGGACTAGCGGCCCCCTACAATGAGCAGTTCTTC. It specifies CASSPKLGLAAPYNEQFF.

V gene TRBV6-2 or TRBV6-3 combines with J gene TRBJ2-7; no clear D gene. Trimming cost V 7 bases and J 3 bases, with 16 bases left between them. There are 14 residues in the CDR3. CDR1 is MNHEY, CDR2 SVGEGT, per germline. The CDR3 DNA is TGTGCCAGCAAGCAAATTCCCACGGACTACGAGCAGTACTTC. Residues: CASKQIPTDYEQYF.

This clonotype was seen more than once but under ten times. The chain carries TRBV7-2 and TRBJ2-7; D perhaps matches TRBD2 (7 bases). The DNA matches TRBJ2-5 better at its end, which makes the J call doubtful. From germline, CDR1 is SGHTA and CDR2 FQGNSA. The CDR3 totals 15 residues. CDR3 sequence: CASSPIGGGQETQYF. The CDR3 DNA reads as TGTGCCAGCAGCCCTATAGGGGGAGGGCAAGAGACCCAGTACTTC.

The V gene is TRBV4-2, the J gene TRBJ1-1; 7 positions match TRBD1. V lost 3 bases, J lost 1 base, and 5 bases stayed unmatched. Germline CDR1 and CDR2: LGHNA and YNFKEQ. The length of the CDR3 is 15 residues. CDR3 region: CASSQRQGGNTEAFF. CDR3 in DNA: TGTGCCAGCAGCCAGAGACAGGGAGGGAACACTGAAGCTTTCTTT.

This sequence joins TRBV14 and TRBJ2-1; D may be TRBD1 (5 bases). The V gene's germline CDR1 is SGHDN and CDR2 FVKESK. Trimming took 0 bases from V and 2 from J, leaving 8 bases between them. CDR3 size: 15 residues. CDR3 residues: CASSQEVGAYNEQFF. DNA for the CDR3: TGTGCCAGCAGCCAAGAGGTAGGGGCCTACAATGAGCAGTTCTTC.

The chain links TRBV29-1 to TRBJ2-4; D assignment may be TRBD1 or TRBD2 (5 bases each). TRBJ2-7 matches the DNA end more closely, so the J call is doubtful. Germline assignment: CDR1 SQVTM and CDR2 ANQGSEA. The CDR3 sequence is 16 residues long. This chain's CDR3 is CSVEDPPGQGSYEQYF. The CDR3 coding sequence is TGCAGCGTTGAAGACCCGCCGGGGCAGGGTTCGTACGAGCAGTACTTC.

This clonotype has a single count. Its ends do not fully match the called genes, so a read error is possible. The V call is TRBV7-6, the J call TRBJ2-5; TRBD1 aligns across 8 bases. The CDR3 length is 13 residues. The germline gives CDR1 SGHVS, CDR2 FNYEAQ. CDR3 sequence (DNA): TGTGACAGCAGCGGCCGGGACAGGGAGACCCAGTACTTC. Translated, it gives CDSSGRDRETQYF.

The gene calls are TRBV6-2 or TRBV6-3 and TRBJ2-7; no firm D call. This CDR3 has 12 amino acids. Germline values: CDR1 MNHEY, CDR2 SVGEGT. The V and J ends lost 2 bases and 10 bases respectively, with 12 bases between them. CDR3 loop: CASSYGLGPQYF. The CDR3 bases are TGTGCCAGCAGTTACGGGCTCGGGCCCCAGTACTTC.